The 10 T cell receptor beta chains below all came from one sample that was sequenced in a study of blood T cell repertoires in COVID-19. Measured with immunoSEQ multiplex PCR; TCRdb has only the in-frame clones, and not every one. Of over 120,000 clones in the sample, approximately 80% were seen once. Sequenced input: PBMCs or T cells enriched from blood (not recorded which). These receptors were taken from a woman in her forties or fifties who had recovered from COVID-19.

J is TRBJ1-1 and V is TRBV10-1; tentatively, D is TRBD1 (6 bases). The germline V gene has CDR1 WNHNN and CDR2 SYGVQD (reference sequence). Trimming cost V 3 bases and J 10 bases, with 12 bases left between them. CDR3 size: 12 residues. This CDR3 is CASSDQQGRAFF. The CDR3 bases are TGCGCCAGCAGTGACCAACAGGGTAGAGCTTTCTTT.

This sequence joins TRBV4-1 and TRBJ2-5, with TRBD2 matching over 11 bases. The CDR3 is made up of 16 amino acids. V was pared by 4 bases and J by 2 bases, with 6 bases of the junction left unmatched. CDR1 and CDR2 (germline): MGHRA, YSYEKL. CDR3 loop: CASSLRLAGRQETQYF. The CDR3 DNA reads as TGCGCCAGCAGCCTAAGACTAGCGGGGAGACAAGAGACCCAGTACTTC.

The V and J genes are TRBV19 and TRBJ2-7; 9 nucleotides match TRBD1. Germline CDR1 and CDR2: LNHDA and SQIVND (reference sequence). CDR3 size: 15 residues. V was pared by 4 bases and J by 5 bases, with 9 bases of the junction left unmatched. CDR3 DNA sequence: TGTGCCAGTAGTACGCCGGGACAGGGAAGGGACGAGCAGTACTTC. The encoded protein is CASSTPGQGRDEQYF.

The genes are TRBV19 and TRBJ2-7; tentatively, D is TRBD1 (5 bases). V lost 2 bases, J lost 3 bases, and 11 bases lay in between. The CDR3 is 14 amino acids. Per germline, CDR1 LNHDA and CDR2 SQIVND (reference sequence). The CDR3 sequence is CASSISQGFYEQYF. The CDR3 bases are TGTGCCAGTAGTATATCGCAGGGTTTCTACGAGCAGTACTTC. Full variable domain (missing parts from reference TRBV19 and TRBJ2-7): DGGITQSPKYLFRKEGQNVTLSCEQNLNHDAMYWYRQDPGQGLRLIYYSQIVNDFQKGDIAEGYSVSREKKESFPLTVTSAQKNPTAFYLCASSISQGFYEQYFGPGTRLTVT.

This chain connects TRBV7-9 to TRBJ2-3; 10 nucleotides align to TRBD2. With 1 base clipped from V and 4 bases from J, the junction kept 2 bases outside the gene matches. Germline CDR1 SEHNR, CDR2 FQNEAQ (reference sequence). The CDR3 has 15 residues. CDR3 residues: CASSLERGGSDTQYF. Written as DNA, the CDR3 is TGTGCCAGCAGCTTAGAGCGGGGGGGATCAGATACGCAGTATTTT.

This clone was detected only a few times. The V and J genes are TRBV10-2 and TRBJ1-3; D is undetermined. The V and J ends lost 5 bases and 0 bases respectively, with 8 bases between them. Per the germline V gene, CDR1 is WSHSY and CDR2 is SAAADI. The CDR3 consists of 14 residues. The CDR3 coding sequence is TGCGCCAGCAGTCACGGCGGCTCTGGAAACACCATATATTTT. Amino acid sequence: CASSHGGSGNTIYF.

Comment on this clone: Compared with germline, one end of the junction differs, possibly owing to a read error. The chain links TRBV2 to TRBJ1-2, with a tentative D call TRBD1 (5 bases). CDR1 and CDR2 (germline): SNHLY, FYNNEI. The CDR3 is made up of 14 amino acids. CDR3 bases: TGTGCCAGCAGTGAAAGCGGGACGGCTTTTAAGGAGGTCTTC. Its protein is CASSESGTAFKEVF.

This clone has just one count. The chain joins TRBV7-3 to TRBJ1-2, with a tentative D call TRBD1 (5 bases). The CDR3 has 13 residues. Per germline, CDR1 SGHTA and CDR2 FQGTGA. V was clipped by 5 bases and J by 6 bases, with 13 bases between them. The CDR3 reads CASSPRPGDGYTF. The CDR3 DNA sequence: TGTGCCAGCAGCCCAAGACCGGGGGATGGCTACACCTTC.

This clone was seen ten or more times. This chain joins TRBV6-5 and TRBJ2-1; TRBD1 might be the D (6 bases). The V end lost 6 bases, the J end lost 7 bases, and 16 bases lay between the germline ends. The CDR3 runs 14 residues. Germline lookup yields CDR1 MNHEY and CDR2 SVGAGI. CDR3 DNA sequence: TGTGCCAGCAGCAGGGGTCACCCCATGAATGAGCAGTTCTTC. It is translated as CASSRGHPMNEQFF.

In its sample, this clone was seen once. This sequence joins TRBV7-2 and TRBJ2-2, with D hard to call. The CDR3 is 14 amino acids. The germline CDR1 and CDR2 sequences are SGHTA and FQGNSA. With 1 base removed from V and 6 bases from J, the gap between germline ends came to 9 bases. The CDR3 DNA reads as TGTGCCAGCAGCTTAGGAGGCTTGTCCGGGGAGCTGTTTTTT. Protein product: CASSLGGLSGELFF.